Described below is a single T cell receptor (beta chain) sequence and its context. Its antigen remains unidentified. One end of the junction fails to match germline, which may point to a read error. CDR1 and CDR2 are read off the germline V gene (reference sequence) as MNHEY and SMNVEV. The CDR3 runs 17 amino acids, cysteine and phenylalanine included. This entry keeps only the CDR3 DNA: 51 bases, framed from base 1. The time point label on this specimen signifies: roughly 12 months on ibrutinib. For TCR beta library preparation, 1.5 to 2.5 micrograms of genomic DNA were extracted from the cryopreserved PBMCs. Longitudinal blood samples from CLL patients receiving ibrutinib monotherapy were subjected to high-throughput TCR beta sequencing. The patients took part in an open-label, single-center phase 2 trial of ibrutinib monotherapy. The sample comes from a study of cytotoxic CD8 clonotypes in ibrutinib-treated CLL (dated by TCRdb to 2020 to 2023). Background on the whole study: The cohort was composed of roughly ten relapsed/refractory and roughly 15 treatment-naive patients; IGHV unmutated status was identified in fewer than 18 patients. Longitudinal samples were available for 26 of the 86 trial participants. An average of approximately 260,000 productive templates and around 100,000 productive rearrangements was obtained per sample. Responses were partial in around 24 patients and complete in 2; after median approximately 67 months follow-up, roughly 14 stayed in remission and roughly twelve progressed. Response samples were obtained after a median of approximately twelve months of treatment, with a range of roughly 6 to 40 months. All remission and progressive disease samples were collected while patients were still receiving ibrutinib. Cryopreserved peripheral blood mononuclear cells were obtained prior to treatment, at the time of response, and at either disease progression or sustained remission.

Overall results and qualifications from the work: At ibrutinib response clonality went up, during sustained remission it held steady, and at progression it dropped back toward baseline. Baseline clonality exceeded that of age-matched healthy donors and correlated strongly with circulating CD8+ T-cell counts. Sampling times were not matched between sustained-remission and progressing patients, and lymph node repertoires were not studied. Public clonotypes were found to be uncommon and were observed to contract or remain stable during treatment; the increase in clonality was shown to reflect expansion of private clonotypes at ibrutinib response.

A MiSeq instrument was used for deep resolution sequencing, which targeted depths ranging from 1 in 1 million up to 1 in 200,000 T cells, with coverage averaging 10x for each clonotype. The immunoSEQ hsTCRB Kit was used to generate TCR beta libraries. The authors' analysis ran thus. Data were analyzed with ImmunoSEQ Data Assistant and ImmunoSEQ Analyzer, with V, D and J genes assigned per IMGT definitions. Clonality, which ranges from 0 to 1, was calculated by subtracting the normalized Shannon entropy of productive rearrangement frequencies from one. Only overrepresented clonotypes making up at least 0.05% of each patient's repertoire were included in the public clonotype analysis. Repertoires from some 13 age-matched healthy donors in immuneACCESS were used as clonality controls. TCRdb took this table from immuneACCESS and kept in-frame rearrangements with V and J called. Such tables lack part of the clones; where checked against another copy, unresolved V genes explain under half of the gap, and the rest is unexplained. V, J and clone size derive from that table, while D and trimming were established from the DNA sequence. The table for this sample lists about 140,000 clones; around three quarters of them were counted only once. The ten biggest clones cover approximately 27% of the sample.

The sequencing used PBMCs, collected after 12 months of ibrutinib treatment. Rearrangement joined TRBV27 to TRBJ1-6; 7 middle bases align to TRBD1. The TCR originated in a human donor with chronic lymphocytic leukemia. CDR3 sequence: CARSGDREGIIWSPLHF. DNA sequence: TGTGCCCGCAGTGGCGACAGGGAGGGGATTATTTGGTCACCCCTCCACTTT.